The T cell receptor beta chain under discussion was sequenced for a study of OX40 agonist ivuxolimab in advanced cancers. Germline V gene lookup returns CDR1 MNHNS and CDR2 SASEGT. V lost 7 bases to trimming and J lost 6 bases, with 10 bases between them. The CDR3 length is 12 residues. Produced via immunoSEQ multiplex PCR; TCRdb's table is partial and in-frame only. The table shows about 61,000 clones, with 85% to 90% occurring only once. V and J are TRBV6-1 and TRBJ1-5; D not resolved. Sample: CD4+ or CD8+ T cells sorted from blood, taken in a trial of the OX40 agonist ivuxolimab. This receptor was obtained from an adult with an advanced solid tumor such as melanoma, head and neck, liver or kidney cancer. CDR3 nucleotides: TGTGCCAGCACCCAAAACGGTCAGCCCCAGCATTTT. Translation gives CASTQNGQPQHF.